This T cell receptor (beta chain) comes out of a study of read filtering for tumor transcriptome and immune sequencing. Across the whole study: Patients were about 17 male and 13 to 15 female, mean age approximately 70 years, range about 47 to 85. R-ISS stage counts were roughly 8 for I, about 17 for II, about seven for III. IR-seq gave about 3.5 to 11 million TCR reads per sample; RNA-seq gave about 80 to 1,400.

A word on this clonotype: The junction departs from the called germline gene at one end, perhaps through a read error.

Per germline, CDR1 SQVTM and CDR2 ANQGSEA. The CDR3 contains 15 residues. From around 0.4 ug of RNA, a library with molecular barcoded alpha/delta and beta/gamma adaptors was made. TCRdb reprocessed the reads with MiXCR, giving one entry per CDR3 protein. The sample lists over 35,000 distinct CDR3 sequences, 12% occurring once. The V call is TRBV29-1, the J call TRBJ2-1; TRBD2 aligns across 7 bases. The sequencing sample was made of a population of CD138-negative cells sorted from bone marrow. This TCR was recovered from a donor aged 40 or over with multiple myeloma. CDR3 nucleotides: TGCAGCGTGGTGGGGGGGAGTTACTCCTACAATGAGCAGTCCTTC. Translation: CSVVGGSYSYNEQSF.